This TCR beta chain was sequenced in a study of PD-L1 blockade in urothelial cancer. Overall study context: About 85% of the 29 patients were men whose urothelial cancer was bladder-origin. Blood was evaluated 3 weeks (second dose) and 6 weeks after therapy began.

V was shortened by 3 bases and J by 1 base, with 12 bases between the two germline ends. This CDR3 contains 15 residues. Germline V gene lookup returns CDR1 MDHEN and CDR2 SYDVKM. The time point denotes: pretreatment peripheral blood. Measured with immunoSEQ multiplex PCR; TCRdb has only the in-frame clones, and not every one. The repertoire consists of 60,000 to 70,000 clones, with roughly 77% occurring once and the leading ten covering 1.5% to 2%. Study results and limitations: Where pretreatment blood TCR clonality fell below the median, better survival was predicted. Patients with durable benefit had greater blood expansion of tumor-associated TCR clones 3 weeks into treatment.

Comment on this clone: Its target is unknown.

This chain joins TRBV28 and TRBJ1-1, with D unclear. The sequenced sample was PBMCs, obtained around atezolizumab (anti-PD-L1) treatment. This TCR came from a man between 65 and 85 years old with urothelial cancer. The CDR3 region is CASSFFVPSNTEAFF. CDR3 coding DNA: TGTGCCAGCAGTTTTTTTGTTCCTTCGAACACTGAAGCTTTCTTT.